Below are 9 T cell receptor beta chains sequenced from a single sample in a study of blood T cell repertoires in COVID-19. Data came from immunoSEQ multiplex PCR; TCRdb stores just in-frame clones and leaves some out. The sample lists approximately 250,000 clones, around 80% seen once, with roughly 4% in the top ten. Sequencing used peripheral blood. These receptors were taken from a man in his 60s with acute or convalescent COVID-19.

This chain links TRBV19 with TRBJ2-6; D is perhaps TRBD1 (6 bases). Germline V gene sequence: CDR1 LNHDA, CDR2 SQIVND (reference sequence). Trimming stripped 3 bases from V and 1 base from J, with 7 bases between. The CDR3 is made up of 15 amino acids. CDR3 in DNA: TGTGCCAGTAGTATGGGGGCGTCTGGGGCCAACGTCCTGACTTTC. Residues: CASSMGASGANVLTF.

This clone was seen only once. The genes are TRBV7-6 and TRBJ2-6; D possibly corresponds to TRBD2 (5 bases). Trimming left V 5 bases short and J 0 bases short, with 14 bases between. The CDR3 spans 17 residues. Germline values: CDR1 SGHVS, CDR2 FNYEAQ. CDR3 amino acids: CASSEGLPSSGANVLTF. CDR3 DNA: TGTGCCAGCAGCGAGGGTCTCCCCAGCTCTGGGGCCAACGTCCTGACTTTC.

This chain uses TRBV18 with TRBJ1-3; no firm D call. Deletions cut 3 bases from V and 0 bases from J, with 3 bases between. Germline V gene sequence: CDR1 KGHSH, CDR2 LQKENI. The CDR3 runs 13 residues. The CDR3 protein is CASSPNSGNTIYF. The CDR3, as DNA: TGTGCCAGCTCACCTAACTCTGGAAACACCATATATTTT. Full variable domain (rest looked up from reference TRBV18 and TRBJ1-3): NAGVMQNPRHLVRRRGQEARLRCSPMKGHSHVYWYRQLPEEGLKFMVYLQKENIIDESGMPKERFSAEFPKEGPSILRIQQVVRGDSAAYFCASSPNSGNTIYFGEGSWLTVV.

The chain recombines TRBV5-1 with TRBJ1-1, with TRBD1 identical over 10 bases. This CDR3 spans 13 amino acids. Per the germline V gene, CDR1 is SGHRS and CDR2 is YFSETQ. The J segment lost 6 bases and the V segment lost 4 bases, leaving 3 bases of the junction unmatched. CDR3 protein: CASSTGTGAEAFF. The CDR3 DNA reads TGCGCCAGCAGCACCGGGACAGGGGCTGAAGCTTTCTTT.

This chain uses TRBV6-5 with TRBJ2-7; tentatively, D is TRBD1 (6 bases). The CDR3 is made up of 14 amino acids. The ends were cut back, 3 bases at V and 2 bases at J, with 11 bases in the middle. Germline assignment: CDR1 MNHEY and CDR2 SVGAGI. CDR3 sequence (DNA): TGTGCCAGCAGTTATGTGACAGGCCCCTACGAGCAGTACTTC. It is translated as CASSYVTGPYEQYF.

This clone was seen more than once but under ten times. The V call is TRBV10-3, the J call TRBJ2-2; TRBD1 matches at 8 bases. CDR1 and CDR2 from the germline V gene are ENHRY and SYGVKD. V lost 6 bases, J lost 7 bases, and 7 bases stayed unmatched. There are 14 residues in the CDR3. CDR3 sequence: CAIRETGANGELFF. CDR3 DNA: TGTGCCATCAGAGAGACAGGGGCGAACGGGGAGCTGTTTTTT.

The gene calls are TRBV7-3 and TRBJ2-2; TRBD1 is a possible D gene (5 bases). The CDR3 contains 15 residues. Trimming shortened V by 4 bases and J by 1 base, and 10 bases separated the two germline ends. Germline V gives CDR1 SGHTA, CDR2 FQGTGA. The CDR3 reads CASSYHTGNTGELFF. CDR3 in DNA: TGTGCCAGCAGCTATCACACAGGGAACACCGGGGAGCTGTTTTTT. Full variable domain (outside the CDR3, taken from reference TRBV7-3 and TRBJ2-2): GAGVSQTPSNKVTEKGKYVELRCDPISGHTALYWYRQSLGQGPEFLIYFQGTGAADDSGLPNDRFFAVRPEGSVSTLKIQRTERGDSAVYLCASSYHTGNTGELFFGEGSRLTVL.

The V gene is TRBV7-2, the J gene TRBJ2-7; no firm D call. This CDR3 spans 13 amino acids. Germline CDR1 SGHTA, CDR2 FQGNSA. V lost 5 bases to trimming and J lost 2 bases, with 10 bases between them. This CDR3 reads CASSPHQTYEQYF. The CDR3 DNA sequence: TGTGCCAGCAGCCCCCATCAGACCTACGAGCAGTACTTC.

This chain connects TRBV4-3 to TRBJ2-1; TRBD2 might be the D (5 bases). CDR1 LGHNA and CDR2 YSLEER come from the germline V gene. Trimming shortened V by 0 bases and J by 2 bases, and 17 bases separated the two germline ends. The CDR3 contains 18 residues. The CDR3 coding sequence is TGCGCCAGCAGCCAAGAACCCGCGGGTGGGAGTCCCTACAATGAGCAGTTCTTC. This gives the protein CASSQEPAGGSPYNEQFF.